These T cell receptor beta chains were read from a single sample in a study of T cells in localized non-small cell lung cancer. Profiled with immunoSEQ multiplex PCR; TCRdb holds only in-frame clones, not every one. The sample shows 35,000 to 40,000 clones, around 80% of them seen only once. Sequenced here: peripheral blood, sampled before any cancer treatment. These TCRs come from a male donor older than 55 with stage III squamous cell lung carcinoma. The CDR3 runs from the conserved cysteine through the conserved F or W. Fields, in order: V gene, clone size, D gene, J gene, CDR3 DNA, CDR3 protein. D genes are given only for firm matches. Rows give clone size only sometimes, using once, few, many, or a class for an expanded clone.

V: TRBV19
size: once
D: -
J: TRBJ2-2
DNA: TGTGCCAGTAGACCTAGTTTCCACACCGGGGAGCTGTTTTTT
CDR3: CASRPSFHTGELFF

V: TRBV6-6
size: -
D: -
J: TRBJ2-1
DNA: TGTGCCAGCAGTTACTCCCGGATAGGAAATGAGCAGTTCTTC
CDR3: CASSYSRIGNEQFF

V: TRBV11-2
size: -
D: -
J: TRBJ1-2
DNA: TGTGCCAGCAGCTTGGGAACGAGCTACACCTTC
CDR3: CASSLGTSYTF

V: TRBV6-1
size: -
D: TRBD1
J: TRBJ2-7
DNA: TGTGCCAGCAGTGACAGGGGGCGAAACGAGCAGTACTTC
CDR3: CASSDRGRNEQYF

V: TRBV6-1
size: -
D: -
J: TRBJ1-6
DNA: TGTGCCAGCAGGGAAAATTCACCCCTCCACTTT
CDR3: CASRENSPLHF

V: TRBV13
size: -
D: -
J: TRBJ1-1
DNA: TGTGCCAGCAGCCAGGATGGAGGGAACACTGAAGCTTTCTTT
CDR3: CASSQDGGNTEAFF

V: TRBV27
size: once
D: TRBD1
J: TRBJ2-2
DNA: TGTGCCAGCAGATTCTCCGGGACAGGGGCTCTAGCGAACACCGGGGAGCTGTTTTTT
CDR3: CASRFSGTGALANTGELFF

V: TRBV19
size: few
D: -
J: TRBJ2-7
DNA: TGTGCCAGTAGCCCGAGCGGAGTCATCACCTACGAGCAGTACTTC
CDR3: CASSPSGVITYEQYF

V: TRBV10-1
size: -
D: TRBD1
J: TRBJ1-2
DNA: TGCGCCAGCAGTCCGGGACAGAGATGGGGCTACACCTTC
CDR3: CASSPGQRWGYTF

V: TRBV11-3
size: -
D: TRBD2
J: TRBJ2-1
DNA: TGTGCCAGCAGCCTGAATAGCGGGGAATACAATGAGCAGTTCTTC
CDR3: CASSLNSGEYNEQFF

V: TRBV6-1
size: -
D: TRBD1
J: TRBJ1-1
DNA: TGTGCCAGCAGTGAGAGGGGGCCCACTGAAGCTTTCTTT
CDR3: CASSERGPTEAFF

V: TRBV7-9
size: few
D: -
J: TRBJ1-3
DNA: TGTGCCAGCAGTCGGGGAAACACCATATATTTT
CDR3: CASSRGNTIYF

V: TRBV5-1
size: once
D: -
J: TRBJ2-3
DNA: TGCGCCAGCAGCGACGGGATTAGACGCACAGATACGCAGTATTTT
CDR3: CASSDGIRRTDTQYF

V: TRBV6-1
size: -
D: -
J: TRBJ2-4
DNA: TGTGCCAGCAGTGAAGTGGGTGGGATCGCCAAAAACATTCAGTACTTC
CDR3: CASSEVGGIAKNIQYF

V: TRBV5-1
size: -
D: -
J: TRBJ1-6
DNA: TGCGCCAGCCAAGTGGGGGTGGGGGATTCACCCCTCCACTTT
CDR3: CASQVGVGDSPLHF

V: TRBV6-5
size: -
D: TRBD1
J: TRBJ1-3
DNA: TGTGCCAGCAGTAAAGACAGGGCCTCTGGAAACACCATATATTTT
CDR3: CASSKDRASGNTIYF

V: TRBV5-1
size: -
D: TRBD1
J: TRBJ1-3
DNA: TGCGCCAGCAGCCCTCAGGGGGCTGGAAACACCATATATTTT
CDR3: CASSPQGAGNTIYF

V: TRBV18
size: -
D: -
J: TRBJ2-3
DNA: TGTGCCAGCTCGGCTAAGGCGGGCGATACGCAGTATTTT
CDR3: CASSAKAGDTQYF

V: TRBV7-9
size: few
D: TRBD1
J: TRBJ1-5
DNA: TGTGCCAGCAGCACGACAGGGTCTCAGCCCCAGCATTTT
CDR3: CASSTTGSQPQHF

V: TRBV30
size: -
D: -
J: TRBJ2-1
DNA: TGTGCCTGGAGTGTAAATCTTGCCTACAATGAGCAGTTCTTC
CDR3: CAWSVNLAYNEQFF

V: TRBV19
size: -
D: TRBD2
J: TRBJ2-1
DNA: TGTGCCAGTAGTATCTCGCGACTAGCGGGAGGCCCGAGCTCCTACAATGAGCAGTTCTTC
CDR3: CASSISRLAGGPSSYNEQFF

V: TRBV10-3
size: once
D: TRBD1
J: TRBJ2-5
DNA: TGTGCCATCAGTGACAGGGGGCAAGAGACCCAGTACTTC
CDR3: CAISDRGQETQYF

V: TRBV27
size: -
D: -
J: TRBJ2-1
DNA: TGTGCCAGCAGTTTAAGGCGGGATACCTACAATGAGCAGTTCTTC
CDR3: CASSLRRDTYNEQFF

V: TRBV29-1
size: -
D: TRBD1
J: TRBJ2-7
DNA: TGCAGCGTTAGGACAGGCTCCTACGAGCAGTACTTC
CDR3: CSVRTGSYEQYF

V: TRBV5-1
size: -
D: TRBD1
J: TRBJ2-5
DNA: TGCGCCAGCGGAACTAAGACAGGGGCCGAGACCCAGTACTTC
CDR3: CASGTKTGAETQYF

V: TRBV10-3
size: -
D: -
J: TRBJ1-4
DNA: TGTGCCATCAGTGAGGCGGGAATGGAAAAACTGTTTTTT
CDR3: CAISEAGMEKLFF

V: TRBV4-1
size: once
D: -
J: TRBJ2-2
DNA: TGCGCCAGCAGCCAGTTTTCTGGCACCGGGGAGCTGTTTTTT
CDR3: CASSQFSGTGELFF

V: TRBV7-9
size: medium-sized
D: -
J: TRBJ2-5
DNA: TGTGCCAGCAGCTTAGTTGGGACACAAGAGACCCAGTACTTC
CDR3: CASSLVGTQETQYF

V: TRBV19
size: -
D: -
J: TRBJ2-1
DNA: TGTGCCAGTAGTACCACCCACGGCTACAATGAGCAGTTCTTC
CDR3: CASSTTHGYNEQFF

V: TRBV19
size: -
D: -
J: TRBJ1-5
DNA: TGTGCCAGTAGTATGGGAAACCCGGGAATATGGCCCCAGCATTTT
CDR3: CASSMGNPGIWPQHF

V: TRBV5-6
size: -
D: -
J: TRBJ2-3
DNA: TGTGCCAGCAGCTTGGACACAGATACGCAGTATTTT
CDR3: CASSLDTDTQYF

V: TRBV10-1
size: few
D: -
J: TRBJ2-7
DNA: TGCGCCAGCAGTGGAGGGGGCGAGCAGTACTTC
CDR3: CASSGGGEQYF

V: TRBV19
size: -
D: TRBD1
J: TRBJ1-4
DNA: TGTGCCAGTAGTCCGGGACAGGGGGCTGAAAAACTGTTTTTT
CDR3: CASSPGQGAEKLFF

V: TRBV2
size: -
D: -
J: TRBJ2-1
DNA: TGTGCCAGCAGTGCAGTCAGGGCGAGCAATGAGCAGTTCTTC
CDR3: CASSAVRASNEQFF

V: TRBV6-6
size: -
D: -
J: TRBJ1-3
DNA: TGTGCCAGCAGGAGGGAGCGGAACACCATATATTTT
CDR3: CASRRERNTIYF

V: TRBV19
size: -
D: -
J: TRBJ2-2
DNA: TGTGCCAGTAGTATCCTAACAGGGAACACCGGGGAGCTGTTTTTT
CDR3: CASSILTGNTGELFF

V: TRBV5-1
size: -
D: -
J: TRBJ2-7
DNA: TGCGCCAGCAGCTTGGATGGGGGCTCCTACGAGCAGTACTTC
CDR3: CASSLDGGSYEQYF

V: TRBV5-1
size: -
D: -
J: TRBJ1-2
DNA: TGCGCCAGCATCGCCCCCGGACAGCCTTATGGCTACACCTTC
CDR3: CASIAPGQPYGYTF

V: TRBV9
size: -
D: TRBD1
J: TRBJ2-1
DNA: TGTGCCAGCAGCGTAGCCGCCGGGACAGGGGCCTACAATGAGCAGTTCTTC
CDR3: CASSVAAGTGAYNEQFF

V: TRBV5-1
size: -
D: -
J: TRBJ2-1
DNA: TGCGCCAGCAGATTTCAGGGGGACTATGAGCAGTTCTTC
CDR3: CASRFQGDYEQFF

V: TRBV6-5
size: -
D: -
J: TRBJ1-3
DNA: TGTGCCAGCAGTTATTCGGCAGCGAGCTCTGGAAACACCATATATTTT
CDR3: CASSYSAASSGNTIYF

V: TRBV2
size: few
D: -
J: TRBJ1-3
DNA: TGTGCCAGCACCGAAGGGGGGACGCATGGAGGTGGAAACACCATATATTTT
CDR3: CASTEGGTHGGGNTIYF

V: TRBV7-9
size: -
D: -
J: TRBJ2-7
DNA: TGTGCCAGCAGCTTAGATACTAGTAGGTACGAGCAGTACTTC
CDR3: CASSLDTSRYEQYF

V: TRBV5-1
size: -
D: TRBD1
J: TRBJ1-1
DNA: TGCGCCAGCAGCGTGACAGGGTGGAACACTGAAGCTTTCTTT
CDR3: CASSVTGWNTEAFF

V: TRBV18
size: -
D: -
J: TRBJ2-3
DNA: TGTGCCAGCTCGCCGATACCCAGGAGCACAGATACGCAGTATTTT
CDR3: CASSPIPRSTDTQYF

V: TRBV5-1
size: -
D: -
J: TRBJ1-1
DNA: TGCGCCAGCAGCTTGGCCCCAGGCTTGAACACTGAAGCTTTCTTT
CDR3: CASSLAPGLNTEAFF

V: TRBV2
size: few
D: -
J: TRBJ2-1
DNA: TGTGCCAGCAGTGAAGACTGGAACTCCTACAATGAGCAGTTCTTC
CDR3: CASSEDWNSYNEQFF

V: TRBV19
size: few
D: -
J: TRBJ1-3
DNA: TGTGCCAGTACGGGCAGTGGTACTGGAAACACCATATATTTT
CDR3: CASTGSGTGNTIYF